This TCR beta chain comes out of a study of blood T cell repertoires in COVID-19. Original methodology: Amplification of reference gene primers was used by the study to estimate nucleated cell counts. Sequenced by immunoSEQ multiplex PCR; TCRdb stores in-frame clones only, minus some. The V and J calls and clone size are taken from that table; D and trimming were inferred from the DNA. The sample lists 250,000 or so clones, around 87% occurring once. The CDR3 extends over 14 amino acids. The V end was cut by 3 bases, the J end by 5 bases, with 13 bases between. Per the germline V gene, CDR1 is KGHSH and CDR2 is LQKENI. Patients of the Seattle cohort, enrolled during active infection, were followed longitudinally.

The sample taken for sequencing was peripheral blood. This clonotype was obtained from a woman aged 55-75 years with COVID-19, enrolled during active disease. The rearrangement links TRBV18 to TRBJ2-5, with D possibly TRBD2 on 5 matching bases. The CDR3 loop reads CASSPAAGRETQYF. In nucleotides, the CDR3 is TGTGCCAGCTCACCCGCGGCGGGTCGGGAGACCCAGTACTTC. Full variable domain (remainder filled in from reference TRBV18 and TRBJ2-5): NAGVMQNPRHLVRRRGQEARLRCSPMKGHSHVYWYRQLPEEGLKFMVYLQKENIIDESGMPKERFSAEFPKEGPSILRIQQVVRGDSAAYFCASSPAAGRETQYFGPGTRLLVL.